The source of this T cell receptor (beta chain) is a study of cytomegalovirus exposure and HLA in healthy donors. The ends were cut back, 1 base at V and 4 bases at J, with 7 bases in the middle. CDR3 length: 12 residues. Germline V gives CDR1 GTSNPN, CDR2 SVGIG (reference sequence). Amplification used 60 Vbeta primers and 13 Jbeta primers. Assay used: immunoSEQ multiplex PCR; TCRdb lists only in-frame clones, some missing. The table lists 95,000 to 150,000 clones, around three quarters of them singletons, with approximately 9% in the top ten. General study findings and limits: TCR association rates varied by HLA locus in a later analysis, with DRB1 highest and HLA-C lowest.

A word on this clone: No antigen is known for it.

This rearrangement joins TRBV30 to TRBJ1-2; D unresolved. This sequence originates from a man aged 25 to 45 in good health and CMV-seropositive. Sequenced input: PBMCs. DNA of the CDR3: TGTGCCTGGAGTGGCGGCGTCTATGGCTACACCTTC. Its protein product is CAWSGGVYGYTF.